These 8 T cell receptor beta chains were sequenced from one sample in a study of cytomegalovirus exposure and HLA in healthy donors. The PCR was carried out with 60 Vbeta primers and 13 Jbeta primers. Profiled with immunoSEQ multiplex PCR; TCRdb holds only in-frame clones, not every one. The table has around 200,000 clones, 77% seen once. Material: PBMCs. The source is a woman aged 55-70 years in good health and CMV-seropositive.

The V gene is TRBV6-5, the J gene TRBJ2-3; 10 bases are shared with TRBD2. Germline V gives CDR1 MNHEY, CDR2 SVGAGI. This CDR3 contains 14 residues. After removal of 5 bases from V and 7 bases from J, the junction contained 6 bases not matched to a gene. The CDR3 sequence is CASSKGLAKNTQYF. The CDR3 DNA reads TGTGCCAGCAGTAAGGGACTAGCGAAGAATACGCAGTATTTT.

This chain connects TRBV13 to TRBJ2-2; no reliable D call. The CDR3 length is 16 residues. Germline CDR1 reads PRHDT; CDR2 reads FYEKMQ (reference sequence). V lost 1 base and J lost 0, with 9 bases in between. CDR3 sequence (DNA): TGTGCCAGCAGCTTAGAGGCGGCTACGAACACCGGGGAGCTGTTTTTT. Translating gives CASSLEAATNTGELFF.

V gene TRBV7-9 combines with J gene TRBJ1-4; weak D call: TRBD1 (6 bases). Germline V gene sequence: CDR1 SEHNR, CDR2 FQNEAQ (reference sequence). Trimming removed 2 bases at V and 6 bases at J, with 13 bases between. The CDR3 covers 15 residues. Written as DNA, the CDR3 is TGTGCCAGCAGCTTACAGCGCTCAGGGGATGAAAAACTGTTTTTT. Encoded protein: CASSLQRSGDEKLFF.

The V call is TRBV5-1, the J call TRBJ1-2; D remains unclear. The CDR3 loop spans 13 amino acids. Trimming left V 0 bases short and J 6 bases short, with 9 bases between. Germline V gives CDR1 SGHRS, CDR2 YFSETQ. The DNA for the CDR3 is TGCGCCAGCAGCTTGGACTCATATGATGGCTACACCTTC. Translated: CASSLDSYDGYTF.

V gene TRBV29-1 combines with J gene TRBJ1-5, with a tentative D call TRBD1 (5 bases). Germline CDR1 reads SQVTM; CDR2 reads ANQGSEA. The CDR3 is made up of 13 amino acids. Trimming cost V 7 bases and J 5 bases, with 15 bases left between them. The CDR3 reads CSAAQGADQPQHF. The CDR3 coding sequence is TGCAGCGCGGCTCAAGGGGCAGATCAGCCCCAGCATTTT.

Note on this clone: This sample also contains other DNA sequences that code for the same CDR3. The V call is TRBV5-4, the J call TRBJ2-3; 8 bases match TRBD2. Trimming removed 4 bases from V and 3 bases from J; junction bases left unmatched: 7. The length of the CDR3 is 15 residues. Germline CDR1 is SGHNT and CDR2 is YYREEE (reference sequence). This CDR3 reads CASSPGLGRTDTQYF. The CDR3 coding sequence is TGTGCCAGCAGCCCGGGACTAGGAAGGACAGATACGCAGTATTTT.

V gene TRBV9 combines with J gene TRBJ2-2; D unclear. The CDR3 sequence is 13 residues long. Trimming cost V 0 bases and J 6 bases, with 6 bases left between them. Germline V gene sequence: CDR1 SGDLS, CDR2 YYNGEE. As DNA, the CDR3 is TGTGCCAGCAGCGTAGCCTCTTCCGGGGAGCTGTTTTTT. Residues: CASSVASSGELFF. The full variable domain, rest sourced from reference TRBV9 and TRBJ2-2, is DSGVTQTPKHLITATGQRVTLRCSPRSGDLSVYWYQQSLDQGLQFLIQYYNGEERAKGNILERFSAQQFPDLHSELNLSSLELGDSALYFCASSVASSGELFFGEGSRLTVL.

V and J are TRBV7-3 and TRBJ1-1; TRBD1 agrees at 8 bases. Trimming at V came to 6 bases and at J to 3 bases, leaving 6 bases not matched to a gene. Per the germline V gene, CDR1 is SGHTA and CDR2 is FQGTGA. CDR3 size: 14 residues. The CDR3, as DNA: TGTGCCAGCAGACCTGGGACAGGCCACACTGAAGCTTTCTTT. Protein: CASRPGTGHTEAFF.